These T cell receptor beta chains were read from a single sample in a study of CD8+ T cells in alopecia areata. Assay: immunoSEQ multiplex PCR; the TCRdb copy retains only in-frame clones and omits some. The repertoire holds under 95,000 clones, with 70% to 85% as singletons. Sequenced here: CD8+ T cells sorted from blood, sampled at week 44, from a patient treated with tofacitinib. The origin of the receptors is a human donor with alopecia areata. The CDR3 runs from the conserved cysteine through the conserved F or W. The order of the fields is D gene, V gene, clone size, J gene, CDR3 protein, CDR3 DNA. The D gene is left open where the match is weak. For some rows the clone size is stated as once, few or many, or as a class when expanded; others skip it.

d_call: .; v_call: TRBV9; clone_size: .; j_call: TRBJ1-2; cdr3_aa: CASSVDEVEKGGYTF; cdr3_nt: TGTGCCAGCAGCGTAGATGAGGTCGAGAAGGGTGGCTACACCTTC
d_call: TRBD2; v_call: TRBV2; clone_size: .; j_call: TRBJ2-3; cdr3_aa: CATRTSLDTQYF; cdr3_nt: TGTGCCACTCGGACTAGTCTTGATACGCAGTATTTT
d_call: .; v_call: TRBV4-2; clone_size: .; j_call: TRBJ2-7; cdr3_aa: CASSQTETREQYF; cdr3_nt: TGTGCCAGCAGCCAGACAGAAACGCGCGAGCAGTACTTC
d_call: TRBD1; v_call: TRBV7-9; clone_size: many; j_call: TRBJ1-1; cdr3_aa: CASSLGTGGAFF; cdr3_nt: TGTGCCAGCAGCTTGGGAACAGGGGGAGCTTTCTTT
d_call: TRBD2; v_call: TRBV7-9; clone_size: .; j_call: TRBJ2-3; cdr3_aa: CASSLSISGGSTDTQYF; cdr3_nt: TGTGCCAGCAGCTTGTCGATTAGCGGGGGTAGCACAGATACGCAGTATTTT
d_call: TRBD2; v_call: TRBV9; clone_size: .; j_call: TRBJ2-3; cdr3_aa: CASSVTSGGSTDTQYF; cdr3_nt: TGTGCCAGCAGCGTTACTAGCGGGGGAAGCACAGATACGCAGTATTTT
d_call: TRBD2; v_call: TRBV9; clone_size: .; j_call: TRBJ2-3; cdr3_aa: CASSVASGGPTDTQYF; cdr3_nt: TGTGCCAGCAGCGTAGCAAGCGGGGGCCCCACAGATACGCAGTATTTT
d_call: .; v_call: TRBV25-1; clone_size: few; j_call: TRBJ1-2; cdr3_aa: CASSKGDGYTF; cdr3_nt: TGTGCCAGCTCCAAAGGGGATGGCTACACCTTC
d_call: TRBD1; v_call: TRBV2; clone_size: .; j_call: TRBJ2-3; cdr3_aa: CASSGGTGGPDTQYF; cdr3_nt: TGTGCCAGCAGTGGTGGGACAGGGGGCCCTGATACGCAGTATTTT
d_call: .; v_call: TRBV19; clone_size: .; j_call: TRBJ2-5; cdr3_aa: CASSIGGPGETQYF; cdr3_nt: TGTGCCAGTAGTATCGGGGGCCCGGGGGAGACCCAGTACTTC
d_call: .; v_call: TRBV7-9; clone_size: .; j_call: TRBJ2-7; cdr3_aa: CASRGTATYEQYF; cdr3_nt: TGTGCCAGCAGGGGGACTGCAACCTACGAGCAGTACTTC
d_call: .; v_call: TRBV19; clone_size: .; j_call: TRBJ1-1; cdr3_aa: CASSIRGADTEAFF; cdr3_nt: TGTGCCAGTAGTATTCGGGGTGCGGACACTGAAGCTTTCTTT
d_call: .; v_call: TRBV9; clone_size: .; j_call: TRBJ1-1; cdr3_aa: CASSPRLGTDKMNTEAFF; cdr3_nt: TGTGCCAGCAGCCCCCGTTTAGGCACAGATAAAATGAACACTGAAGCTTTCTTT
d_call: TRBD1; v_call: TRBV4-3; clone_size: .; j_call: TRBJ2-7; cdr3_aa: CASSQGDRGSYEQYF; cdr3_nt: TGCGCCAGCAGCCAGGGGGACAGGGGTTCCTACGAGCAGTACTTC
d_call: .; v_call: TRBV29-1; clone_size: few; j_call: TRBJ1-2; cdr3_aa: CSVEERRGGYTF; cdr3_nt: TGCAGCGTTGAAGAGAGGAGGGGTGGCTACACCTTC
d_call: TRBD2; v_call: TRBV11-2; clone_size: .; j_call: TRBJ2-3; cdr3_aa: CASSLGTSGGDTQYF; cdr3_nt: TGTGCCAGCAGCTTAGGGACTAGCGGGGGAGATACGCAGTATTTT
d_call: TRBD1; v_call: TRBV5-1; clone_size: .; j_call: TRBJ2-6; cdr3_aa: CASSTTGSGANVLTF; cdr3_nt: TGCGCCAGCAGCACGACAGGGTCGGGGGCCAACGTCCTGACTTTC
d_call: .; v_call: TRBV9; clone_size: few; j_call: TRBJ2-1; cdr3_aa: CASSADNGAEQFF; cdr3_nt: TGTGCCAGCAGTGCGGACAATGGGGCCGAGCAGTTCTTC
d_call: .; v_call: TRBV9; clone_size: .; j_call: TRBJ1-6; cdr3_aa: CASSPGPSGAPLHF; cdr3_nt: TGTGCCAGCAGCCCGGGACCCTCGGGGGCACCCCTCCACTTT
d_call: .; v_call: TRBV11-2; clone_size: .; j_call: TRBJ2-6; cdr3_aa: CASSLNVGRASGANVLTF; cdr3_nt: TGTGCCAGCAGCTTAAATGTTGGCAGGGCATCTGGGGCCAACGTCCTGACTTTC
d_call: .; v_call: TRBV11-2; clone_size: .; j_call: TRBJ2-3; cdr3_aa: CASSYGTPDTQYF; cdr3_nt: TGTGCCAGCAGCTATGGGACACCAGATACGCAGTATTTT
d_call: TRBD2; v_call: TRBV6-5; clone_size: few; j_call: TRBJ2-1; cdr3_aa: CASSYSSGGASEQFF; cdr3_nt: TGTGCCAGCAGTTACTCTAGCGGGGGGGCTAGTGAGCAGTTCTTC
d_call: TRBD2; v_call: TRBV6-4; clone_size: few; j_call: TRBJ2-2; cdr3_aa: CASSRTSGDTGELFF; cdr3_nt: TGTGCCAGCAGTAGGACTAGCGGAGACACCGGGGAGCTGTTTTTT
d_call: .; v_call: TRBV7-9; clone_size: .; j_call: TRBJ2-3; cdr3_aa: CASSPGDFTDTQYF; cdr3_nt: TGTGCCAGCAGCCCTGGGGACTTCACAGATACGCAGTATTTT
d_call: .; v_call: TRBV7-9; clone_size: .; j_call: TRBJ2-6; cdr3_aa: CASSPDTGANVLTF; cdr3_nt: TGTGCCAGCAGCCCCGACACTGGGGCCAACGTCCTGACTTTC
d_call: .; v_call: TRBV7-9; clone_size: few; j_call: TRBJ1-1; cdr3_aa: CASNLDTFNENTEAFF; cdr3_nt: TGTGCCAGCAACCTGGACACCTTTAATGAGAACACTGAAGCTTTCTTT
d_call: .; v_call: TRBV2; clone_size: .; j_call: TRBJ2-1; cdr3_aa: CASSPLGSYNEQFF; cdr3_nt: TGTGCCAGCAGTCCGCTGGGGTCCTACAATGAGCAGTTCTTC
d_call: .; v_call: TRBV7-2; clone_size: .; j_call: TRBJ2-1; cdr3_aa: CASSLLDSRGDEQFF; cdr3_nt: TGTGCCAGCAGCCTCTTGGACAGTCGCGGGGATGAGCAGTTCTTC
d_call: .; v_call: TRBV14; clone_size: few; j_call: TRBJ2-7; cdr3_aa: CASSQAGRSEQYF; cdr3_nt: TGTGCCAGCAGCCAAGCGGGAAGGAGCGAGCAGTACTTC
d_call: .; v_call: TRBV29-1; clone_size: few; j_call: TRBJ2-3; cdr3_aa: CSVVGGAGRTDTQYF; cdr3_nt: TGCAGCGTTGTGGGGGGGGCGGGGCGCACAGATACGCAGTATTTT
d_call: .; v_call: TRBV27; clone_size: .; j_call: TRBJ1-1; cdr3_aa: CASSLSPSAEAFF; cdr3_nt: TGTGCCAGCAGTTTATCCCCAAGCGCTGAAGCTTTCTTT
d_call: TRBD1; v_call: TRBV6-5; clone_size: .; j_call: TRBJ2-2; cdr3_aa: CASSADREVGELFF; cdr3_nt: TGTGCCAGCAGTGCTGACAGGGAAGTCGGGGAGCTGTTTTTT
d_call: .; v_call: TRBV19; clone_size: .; j_call: TRBJ1-5; cdr3_aa: CASSMQHQPQHF; cdr3_nt: TGTGCCAGTAGTATGCAGCATCAGCCCCAGCATTTT
d_call: TRBD2; v_call: TRBV11-2; clone_size: few; j_call: TRBJ2-1; cdr3_aa: CASSATSGSYNEQFF; cdr3_nt: TGTGCCAGCAGCGCTACTAGCGGATCCTACAATGAGCAGTTCTTC
d_call: .; v_call: TRBV5-1; clone_size: few; j_call: TRBJ2-7; cdr3_aa: CASSLRGANYEQYF; cdr3_nt: TGCGCCAGCAGCTTGAGGGGGGCCAACTACGAGCAGTACTTC
d_call: TRBD1; v_call: TRBV30; clone_size: .; j_call: TRBJ1-1; cdr3_aa: CAWSVGQAEAFF; cdr3_nt: TGTGCCTGGAGTGTAGGACAGGCCGAAGCTTTCTTT
d_call: .; v_call: TRBV27; clone_size: once; j_call: TRBJ1-5; cdr3_aa: CASSALANQPQHF; cdr3_nt: TGTGCCAGCAGTGCCTTGGCCAATCAGCCCCAGCATTTT
d_call: .; v_call: TRBV19; clone_size: few; j_call: TRBJ1-2; cdr3_aa: CASSILGAAAVNYGYTF; cdr3_nt: TGTGCCAGTAGTATTTTAGGAGCCGCTGCAGTAAACTATGGCTACACCTTC
d_call: .; v_call: TRBV4-3; clone_size: once; j_call: TRBJ1-1; cdr3_aa: CASSQGVSGYRGTEAFF; cdr3_nt: TGCGCCAGCAGCCAAGGAGTTTCCGGGTATCGTGGCACTGAAGCTTTCTTT
d_call: TRBD1; v_call: TRBV30; clone_size: few; j_call: TRBJ1-2; cdr3_aa: CAWSTGQAGVGYTF; cdr3_nt: TGTGCCTGGAGTACGGGACAGGCTGGGGTTGGCTACACCTTC
d_call: .; v_call: TRBV29-1; clone_size: few; j_call: TRBJ1-2; cdr3_aa: CSVGSGDRRGYTF; cdr3_nt: TGCAGCGTTGGATCAGGGGATCGGCGTGGCTACACCTTC
d_call: .; v_call: TRBV6-6; clone_size: .; j_call: TRBJ2-7; cdr3_aa: CASSYSGTDTYEQYF; cdr3_nt: TGTGCCAGCAGTTATTCCGGGACTGACACCTACGAGCAGTACTTC
d_call: .; v_call: TRBV27; clone_size: .; j_call: TRBJ2-3; cdr3_aa: CASTRGPTDTQYF; cdr3_nt: TGTGCCAGCACCCGAGGGCCCACAGATACGCAGTATTTT
d_call: .; v_call: TRBV19; clone_size: .; j_call: TRBJ2-6; cdr3_aa: CASRTRAAGSGANVLTF; cdr3_nt: TGTGCCAGTAGGACGCGGGCCGCGGGCTCTGGGGCCAACGTCCTGACTTTC
d_call: .; v_call: TRBV5-6; clone_size: .; j_call: TRBJ2-3; cdr3_aa: CASSLPGSTDTQYF; cdr3_nt: TGTGCCAGCAGCTTGCCAGGGAGCACAGATACGCAGTATTTT
d_call: .; v_call: TRBV25-1; clone_size: .; j_call: TRBJ2-2; cdr3_aa: CASSEYRAGNTGELFF; cdr3_nt: TGTGCCAGCAGTGAATATCGGGCAGGGAACACCGGGGAGCTGTTTTTT
d_call: .; v_call: TRBV5-8; clone_size: .; j_call: TRBJ2-1; cdr3_aa: CASSLGGAEQFF; cdr3_nt: TGTGCCAGCAGCCTAGGGGGGGCCGAGCAGTTCTTC
d_call: TRBD1; v_call: TRBV7-6; clone_size: .; j_call: TRBJ2-7; cdr3_aa: CASSPTGQGREQYF; cdr3_nt: TGTGCCAGCAGCCCGACGGGACAGGGTCGGGAGCAGTACTTC